These 16 T cell receptor beta chains originate from one sample sequenced in a study of regulatory T cells in long-lasting Graves disease (dated by TCRdb to the early 2020s). This specimen's time point label, per the study, means: persistent/refractory GD, antithyroid drugs over 5 years with positive TRAb. For both TCR sequencing and RNA sequencing, RNA was extracted from PBMCs in TRIzol. The method was multiplex PCR. Sequencing was carried out with an Illumina HiSeq 4000. TCR beta libraries were built with iRepertoire HTBI primers and Arm-PCR amplification of CDR3 regions. TCRdb reanalyzed the raw reads on its own, using fastp at Q25 for trimming and MiXCR for clone calling, and kept in-frame beta chains. Here each entry gathers all rows of one CDR3 protein and keeps the most common genes and DNA. This sample has 500,000 to 800,000 distinct CDR3 sequences in its table, and about 32% of those were observed once. Together, the top ten hold 40% to 50% of the sample.

The material was peripheral blood mononuclear cells (PBMCs), obtained when the disease was refractory, from a patient treated with antithyroid drugs. These receptor sequences come from a female donor with Graves disease.

Remarks on this clonotype: One end of the junction fails to match germline, which may point to a read error. The chain is built from TRBV12-3 or TRBV12-4 and TRBJ2-4, with D perhaps matching TRBD1 or TRBD2 (5 bases each). The CDR3 length is 14 residues. CDR3 nucleotide sequence: TGTGCCAGCAGCCAGGGTCTAGCCAAAAACATTCGGTACTTC. It codes for CASSQGLAKNIRYF.

This chain connects TRBV5-6 to TRBJ1-2, with D possibly being TRBD1 (5 bases). Germline lookup yields CDR1 SGHDT and CDR2 YYEEEE. The CDR3 contains 16 residues. With 2 bases removed from V and 2 bases from J, the gap between germline ends came to 16 bases. The CDR3 DNA reads TGTGCCAGCAGCTTCGTTCTCAGGGAGGTCAACTATGGCTACACCTTC. This gives the protein CASSFVLREVNYGYTF. Combining the CDR3 with reference TRBV5-6 and TRBJ1-2 gives the whole variable domain DAGVTQSPTHLIKTRGQQVTLRCSPKSGHDTVSWYQQALGQGPQFIFQYYEEEERQRGNFPDRFSGHQFPNYSSELNVNALLLGDSALYLCASSFVLREVNYGYTFGSGTRLTVV.

There are a few counts of this clonotype. The chain uses TRBV3-1 and TRBJ1-1, with a possible D match to TRBD1 (5 bases). The CDR3 covers 15 residues. Germline loops: CDR1 LGHDT, CDR2 YNNKEL (reference sequence). Trimming shortened V by 0 bases and J by 6 bases, and 14 bases separated the two germline ends. The CDR3, as DNA: TGTGCCAGCAGCCAAGAGGCGGCAGGGTGGCCTGAAGCTTTCTTT. It codes for CASSQEAAGWPEAFF.

This clonotype was picked up a small number of times. The chain carries TRBV20-1 and TRBJ1-5; possible D gene TRBD1, 6 bases. Trimming removed 1 base from V and 7 bases from J, with 17 bases in between. The CDR3 spans 15 residues. Germline loops: CDR1 DFQATT, CDR2 SNEGSKA (reference sequence). CDR3 residues: CSARVSQGVGQPQHF. The CDR3 DNA is TGCAGTGCTAGAGTGTCACAGGGTGTAGGGCAGCCCCAGCATTTT.

The count of this clonotype is one. This chain connects TRBV10-1 to TRBJ2-6; 11 bases map to TRBD2. This CDR3 is 17 amino acids long. J was trimmed by 4 bases and V by 6 bases; bases with no gene match: 8. From germline, CDR1 is WNHNN and CDR2 SYGVQD (reference sequence). The CDR3 region is CASRVSGRASGANVLTF. The DNA for the CDR3 is TGCGCCAGCAGGGTTAGCGGGAGGGCCTCCGGGGCCAACGTCCTGACTTTC.

This clonotype was seen a few times. This CDR3 reads CASSFQGTNTGELFF. CDR3 coding DNA: TGTGCCAGCAGTTTCCAGGGGACGAACACCGGGGAGCTGTTTTTT. The chain recombines TRBV27 with TRBJ2-2, with D maybe TRBD1 (6 bases). There are 15 residues in the CDR3. Germline V CDR1 and CDR2: MNHEY, SMNVEV (reference sequence). V was trimmed by 3 bases and J by 0 bases, leaving 8 bases between them.

The gene calls are TRBV30 and TRBJ2-1; maybe TRBD2 (6 bases). The CDR3 covers 14 residues. Trimming pared 0 bases from V and 6 bases from J, leaving 12 bases between. The germline CDR1 and CDR2 sequences are GTSNPN and SVGIG (reference sequence). DNA for the CDR3: TGTGCCTGGAGTGTACTAGCAAGACTCAATGAGCAGTTCTTC. Its translation is CAWSVLARLNEQFF. The whole variable domain, remainder taken from reference TRBV30 and TRBJ2-1, is SQTIHQWPATLVQPVGSPLSLECTVEGTSNPNLYWYRQAAGRGLQLLFYSVGIGQISSEVPQNLSASRPQDRQFILSSKKLLLSDSGFYLCAWSVLARLNEQFFGPGTRLTVL.

The V gene is TRBV20-1, the J gene TRBJ2-5; 10 bases line up with TRBD2. The germline CDR1 and CDR2 sequences are DFQATT and SNEGSKA (reference sequence). The V and J ends lost 3 bases and 3 bases, in that order; junction bases with no gene match: 7. The CDR3 spans 15 residues. CDR3 sequence reads: CSARGASGRKETQYF. The CDR3, as DNA: TGCAGTGCTAGGGGGGCTAGCGGGAGAAAAGAGACCCAGTACTTC.

This sequence joins TRBV12-3 or TRBV12-4 and TRBJ2-7, with D uncertain. There are 16 residues in the CDR3. Trimming cost V 5 bases and J 3 bases, with 20 bases left between them. In nucleotides, the CDR3 is TGTGCCAGCAGTCCCCTTACAAGGGTCCACCACTACGAGCAGTACTTC. The encoded protein is CASSPLTRVHHYEQYF.

In its sample, this clonotype was seen a few times. J is TRBJ2-5 and V is TRBV20-1; 12 positions match TRBD2. Germline CDR1 reads DFQATT; CDR2 reads SNEGSKA (reference sequence). CDR3 size: 17 residues. V trimming: 1 base; J trimming: 0 bases; junction bases outside the gene matches: 6. CDR3 loop: CSARVTSGSMYQETQYF. CDR3 in DNA: TGCAGTGCTAGAGTGACTAGCGGGAGCATGTACCAAGAGACCCAGTACTTC.

This chain joins TRBV7-9 and TRBJ2-1; 11 bases are shared with TRBD2. The CDR3 length is 15 residues. CDR1 is SEHNR and CDR2 is FQNEAQ in the germline V gene (reference sequence). J lost 4 bases, V lost 5 bases, and 4 bases had no gene match. The CDR3 DNA is TGTGCCAGCAGCAACCTAGCGGGAGGTTACAATGAGCAGTTCTTC. This codes for CASSNLAGGYNEQFF.

The sample holds many counts of this clonotype. The chain uses TRBV20-1 and TRBJ2-5; D perhaps matches TRBD1 (6 bases). V lost 4 bases to trimming and J lost 1 base, with 10 bases between them. This CDR3 spans 13 amino acids. The germline V gene has CDR1 DFQATT and CDR2 SNEGSKA (reference sequence). The CDR3 is CSATGQFQETQYF. The CDR3 DNA sequence: TGCAGTGCTACTGGACAGTTCCAAGAGACCCAGTACTTC.

The chain couples TRBV2 to TRBJ1-4; 7 nucleotides line up with TRBD1. CDR3 length equals 16 residues. CDR1 is SNHLY, CDR2 FYNNEI, per germline. The V segment lost 6 bases and the J segment 7 bases; nucleotides outside the gene matches: 14. The CDR3 sequence: CASSPGGGRGGEKLFF. In DNA, the CDR3 is TGTGCCAGCAGCCCAGGTGGTGGCAGGGGGGGTGAAAAACTGTTTTTT.

This chain uses TRBV10-3 with TRBJ1-5; D is perhaps TRBD1 (6 bases). The V gene lost 7 bases and the J gene lost 2 bases, with 15 bases spanning the gap. From germline, CDR1 is ENHRY and CDR2 SYGVKD. This CDR3 region has 15 residues. The CDR3 protein is CAIIPRQVGNQPQHF. The CDR3 coding sequence is TGTGCCATCATCCCCAGACAGGTCGGCAATCAGCCCCAGCATTTT.

The V call is TRBV5-5, the J call TRBJ2-7; no firm D call. Germline V gene data show CDR1 as SGHKS and CDR2 as YYEKEE (reference sequence). V was pared by 1 base and J by 6 bases, with 8 bases between. The CDR3 has 12 residues. This chain's CDR3 is CASSLTEIEQYF. CDR3 sequence (DNA): TGTGCCAGCAGCTTGACGGAGATCGAGCAGTACTTC.

This clonotype was detected only a few times. This CDR3 is CATSRDRRTGGNQPQHF. CDR3 nucleotides: TGTGCCACCAGCAGAGATCGCCGGACAGGGGGCAATCAGCCCCAGCATTTT. V usage is TRBV15 and J usage is TRBJ1-5; 9 bases match TRBD1. With V trimmed by 0 bases and J by 2 bases, 5 bases remained unmatched. The CDR3 length is 17 residues. The germline CDR1 and CDR2 sequences are LNHNV and YYDKDF (reference sequence).